This T cell receptor beta chain was profiled in a study of patients and donors after allogeneic stem cell transplantation. Each CDR3 protein gets one entry after TCRdb re-called the RT-PCR reads with MiXCR. In the table there are around 170,000 distinct CDR3 sequences, approximately 22% of which are singletons. The CDR3 is made up of 14 amino acids. V was shortened by 3 bases and J by 5 bases, with 13 bases between the two germline ends. What was sequenced was blood, either unsorted or a sorted T cell fraction (not recorded which). The V and J genes are TRBV12-3 or TRBV12-4 and TRBJ2-5, with a possible D match to TRBD2 (6 bases). The receptor was derived from a human donor who was either an allogeneic HSCT recipient or a stem cell or donor lymphocyte infusion donor (not recorded which). It is not recorded whose cells these are; they may come from a transplant donor. As DNA, the CDR3 is TGTGCCAGCAGTTTCGTTGGCCGGGGGGAGACCCAGTACTTC. Translation gives CASSFVGRGETQYF.